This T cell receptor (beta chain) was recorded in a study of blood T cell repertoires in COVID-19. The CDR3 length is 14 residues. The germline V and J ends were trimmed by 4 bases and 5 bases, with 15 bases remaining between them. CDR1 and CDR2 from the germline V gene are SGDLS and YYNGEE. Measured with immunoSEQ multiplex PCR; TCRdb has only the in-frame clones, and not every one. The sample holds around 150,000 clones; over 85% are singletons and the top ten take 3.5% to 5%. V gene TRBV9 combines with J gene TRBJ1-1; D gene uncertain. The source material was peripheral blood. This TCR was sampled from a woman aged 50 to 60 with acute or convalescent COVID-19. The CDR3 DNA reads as TGTGCCAGCAGCTCCCTCATGAGCGCAACTGAAGCTTTCTTT. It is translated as CASSSLMSATEAFF.